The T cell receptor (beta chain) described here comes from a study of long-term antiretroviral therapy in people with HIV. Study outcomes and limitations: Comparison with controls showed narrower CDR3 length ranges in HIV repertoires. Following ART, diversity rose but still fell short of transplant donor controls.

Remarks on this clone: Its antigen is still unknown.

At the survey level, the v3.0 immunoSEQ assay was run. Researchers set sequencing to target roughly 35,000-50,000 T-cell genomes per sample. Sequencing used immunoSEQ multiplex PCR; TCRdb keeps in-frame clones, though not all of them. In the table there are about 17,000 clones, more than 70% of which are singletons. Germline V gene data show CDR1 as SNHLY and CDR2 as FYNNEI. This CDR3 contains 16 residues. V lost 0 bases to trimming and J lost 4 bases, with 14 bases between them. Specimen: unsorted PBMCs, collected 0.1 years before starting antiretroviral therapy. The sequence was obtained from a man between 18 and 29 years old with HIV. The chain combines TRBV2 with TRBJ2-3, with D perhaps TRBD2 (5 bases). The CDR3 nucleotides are TGTGCCAGCAGTGAAGCGCTCCCAGCGGCCGCAGATACGCAGTATTTT. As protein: CASSEALPAAADTQYF. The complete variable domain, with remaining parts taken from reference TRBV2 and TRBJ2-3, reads EPEVTQTPSHQVTQMGQEVILRCVPISNHLYFYWYRQILGQKVEFLVSFYNNEISEKSEIFDDQFSVERPDGSNFTLKIRSTKLEDSAMYFCASSEALPAAADTQYFGPGTRLTVL.